The 10 T cell receptor beta chains presented below share a single source sample, sequenced in a study of cytomegalovirus exposure and HLA in healthy donors. Amplification used 60 Vbeta primers and 13 Jbeta primers. TCRdb's table, derived via immunoSEQ multiplex PCR, lists solely in-frame clones and lacks some. The data show fewer than 120,000 clones, approximately 79% seen once. Sample: PBMCs. Source of these receptors: a man younger than 45 in good health and CMV-seropositive.

The CDR3 nucleotides are TGTGCCAGCGCGGAGGGACAGATGAGCTACGAGCAGTACTTC. Translation gives CASAEGQMSYEQYF. This chain uses TRBV18 with TRBJ2-5; D perhaps matches TRBD1 (7 bases). The J call may not be correct, given that the DNA end is closer to TRBJ2-7. The germline V gene encodes CDR1 KGHSH and CDR2 LQKENI. CDR3 size: 14 residues.

The chain is built from TRBV19 and TRBJ2-3; 7 bases are a match to TRBD1. This CDR3 has 15 residues. After removal of 4 bases from V and 0 bases from J, the junction contained 4 bases not matched to a gene. Germline lookup yields CDR1 LNHDA and CDR2 SQIVND (reference sequence). The CDR3 DNA reads TGTGCCAGTAGTACCCGGACAGGCAGCACAGATACGCAGTATTTT. Translated: CASSTRTGSTDTQYF.

The chain has TRBV30 and TRBJ2-3; weak D call: TRBD1 (5 bases). The germline V gene encodes CDR1 GTSNPN and CDR2 SVGIG (reference sequence). The V end lost 4 bases, the J end lost 5 bases, and 19 bases lay between the germline ends. The CDR3 covers 15 residues. CDR3 protein: CAWTDRRRGGDTQYF. In DNA form, the CDR3 reads TGTGCCTGGACCGACCGGCGAAGGGGTGGAGATACGCAGTATTTT.

The rearrangement uses TRBV2 and TRBJ2-7; 8 nucleotides agree with TRBD2. The germline CDR1 and CDR2 sequences are SNHLY and FYNNEI. V gave up 4 bases and J gave up 5 bases; unmatched junction bases: 19. CDR3 length equals 18 residues. The CDR3 region has the DNA TGTGCCAGCAGTGGAACGGCCATAACGGGGGGGCATTCCAACGAGCAGTACTTC. Its translation: CASSGTAITGGHSNEQYF.

The chain has TRBV27 and TRBJ2-7, with D possibly matching TRBD2 (6 bases). The germline V and J ends were trimmed by 0 bases and 7 bases, with 22 bases remaining between them. The CDR3 loop spans 17 amino acids. The V gene's germline CDR1 is MNHEY and CDR2 SMNVEV (reference sequence). The CDR3 spells CASSLSIGTAAVGEQYF. The CDR3 bases are TGTGCCAGCAGTTTATCGATTGGGACTGCAGCGGTGGGAGAGCAGTACTTC.

This chain links TRBV19 with TRBJ2-7; TRBD1 matches 10 bases. Germline trimming cut 5 bases from V and 4 bases from J; bases unmatched to any gene: 2. This CDR3 has 13 residues. The germline V gene encodes CDR1 LNHDA and CDR2 SQIVND (reference sequence). CDR3 loop: CASSGQGVYEQYF. The CDR3 DNA follows: TGTGCCAGTAGTGGACAGGGGGTGTACGAGCAGTACTTC.

The chain joins TRBV5-1 to TRBJ2-7; D is unclear. CDR1 and CDR2 from the germline V gene are SGHRS and YFSETQ. Trimming stripped 3 bases from V and 2 bases from J, with 9 bases between. The CDR3 covers 13 residues. CDR3 in amino acids: CASSSMSTYEQYF. In nucleotides, the CDR3 is TGCGCCAGCAGCTCTATGAGTACCTACGAGCAGTACTTC.

This sequence joins TRBV27 and TRBJ1-5; D is possibly TRBD1 (5 bases). This CDR3 contains 15 residues. Germline V lookup: CDR1 MNHEY, CDR2 SMNVEV (reference sequence). Trimming removed 5 bases at V and 10 bases at J, with 21 bases between. CDR3 coding DNA: TGTGCCAGCAGTCCGCCCGGGACGTGGAGGGAACCCCAGCATTTT. This codes for CASSPPGTWREPQHF.

The V gene is TRBV7-9, the J gene TRBJ1-2; a weak D match, TRBD1 (5 bases). The germline gives CDR1 SEHNR, CDR2 FQNEAQ (reference sequence). Trimming shortened V by 2 bases and J by 3 bases, and 10 bases separated the two germline ends. The length of the CDR3 is 14 residues. The CDR3 protein is CASSLQGDDYGYTF. In DNA, the CDR3 is TGTGCCAGCAGCTTACAAGGGGATGACTATGGCTACACCTTC.

The chain couples TRBV29-1 to TRBJ2-3; no firm D call. The CDR3 extends over 12 amino acids. The germline CDR1 and CDR2 sequences are SQVTM and ANQGSEA. V was shortened by 4 bases and J by 3 bases, with 8 bases between the two germline ends. CDR3 loop: CSVVTRTDTQYF. The CDR3 DNA follows: TGCAGCGTTGTTACGAGAACAGATACGCAGTATTTT.